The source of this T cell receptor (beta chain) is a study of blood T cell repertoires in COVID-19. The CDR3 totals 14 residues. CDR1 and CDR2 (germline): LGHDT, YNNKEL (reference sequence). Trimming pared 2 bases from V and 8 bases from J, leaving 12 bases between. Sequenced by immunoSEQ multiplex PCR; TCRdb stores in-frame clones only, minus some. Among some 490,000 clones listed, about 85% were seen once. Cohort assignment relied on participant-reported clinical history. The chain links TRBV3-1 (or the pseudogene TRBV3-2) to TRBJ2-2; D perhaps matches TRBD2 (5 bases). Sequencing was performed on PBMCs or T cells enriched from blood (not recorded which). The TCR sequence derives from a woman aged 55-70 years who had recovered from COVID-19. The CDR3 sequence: CASSQTRSSGELFF. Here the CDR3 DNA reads TGTGCCAGCAGCCAAACTAGATCATCGGGGGAGCTGTTTTTT.